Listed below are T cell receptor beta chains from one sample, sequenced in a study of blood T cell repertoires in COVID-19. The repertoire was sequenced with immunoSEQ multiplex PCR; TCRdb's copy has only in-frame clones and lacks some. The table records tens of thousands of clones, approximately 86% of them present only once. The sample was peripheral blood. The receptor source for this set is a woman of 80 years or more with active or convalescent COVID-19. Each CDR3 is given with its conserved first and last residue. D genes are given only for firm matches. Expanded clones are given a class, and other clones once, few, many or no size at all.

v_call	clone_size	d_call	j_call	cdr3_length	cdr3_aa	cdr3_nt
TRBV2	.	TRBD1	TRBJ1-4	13	CASRTGGVEKLFF	TGTGCCAGCAGAACAGGGGGGGTCGAAAAACTGTTTTTT
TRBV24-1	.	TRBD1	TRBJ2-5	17	CATSDVRGTDGRETQYF	TGTGCCACCAGTGATGTTCGAGGGACAGATGGTCGAGAGACCCAGTACTTC
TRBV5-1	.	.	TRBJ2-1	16	CASSLMGQGGRNEQFF	TGCGCCAGCAGCTTGATGGGGCAGGGGGGTAGAAATGAGCAGTTCTTC
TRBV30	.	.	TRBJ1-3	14	CAWRSGFAGNTIYF	TGTGCCTGGAGGTCAGGGTTTGCTGGAAACACCATATATTTT
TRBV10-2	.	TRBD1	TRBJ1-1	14	CASSQGQGDSEAFF	TGCGCCAGCAGCCAAGGACAGGGAGACTCTGAAGCTTTCTTT
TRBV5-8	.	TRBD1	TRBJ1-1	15	CASSGGDRVNTEAFF	TGTGCCAGCAGCGGGGGCGACAGGGTCAACACTGAAGCTTTCTTT
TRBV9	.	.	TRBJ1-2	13	CASSATITYGYTF	TGTGCCAGCAGCGCAACAATAACCTATGGCTACACCTTC
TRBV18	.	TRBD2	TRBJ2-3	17	CASSPLNGGGLTDTQYF	TGTGCCAGCTCACCATTGAATGGCGGGGGATTAACAGATACGCAGTATTTT
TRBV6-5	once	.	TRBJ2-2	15	CASSYQGLIAGELFF	TGTGCCAGCAGTTACCAGGGGTTGATCGCCGGGGAGCTGTTTTTT
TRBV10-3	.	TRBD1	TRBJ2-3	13	CAIRDRSTDTQYF	TGTGCCATCAGGGACAGGAGCACAGATACGCAGTATTTT
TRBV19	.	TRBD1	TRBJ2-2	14	CASTPGQGSGELFF	TGTGCCAGTACCCCCGGACAGGGTTCGGGGGAGCTGTTTTTT
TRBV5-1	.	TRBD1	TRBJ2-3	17	CASSLGRTGVSTDTQYF	TGCGCCAGCAGCTTGGGGAGGACAGGGGTTAGCACAGATACGCAGTATTTT
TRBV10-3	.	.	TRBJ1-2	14	CAISDTGQNYGYTF	TGTGCCATCAGTGACACAGGACAGAACTATGGCTACACCTTC
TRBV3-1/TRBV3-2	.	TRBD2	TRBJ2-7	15	CASSLFWEGGYEQYF	TGTGCCAGCAGCCTGTTTTGGGAGGGAGGCTACGAGCAGTACTTC
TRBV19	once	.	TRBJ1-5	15	CASSNKEYSNQPQHF	TGTGCCAGTAGTAACAAGGAGTATAGCAATCAGCCCCAGCATTTT
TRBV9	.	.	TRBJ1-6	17	CASSPHQRTAQNSPLHF	TGTGCCAGCAGCCCCCACCAAAGGACAGCTCAGAATTCACCCCTCCACTTT
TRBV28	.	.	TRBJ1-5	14	CASGSQFGNQPQHF	TGTGCCAGCGGATCACAGTTTGGCAATCAGCCCCAGCATTTT
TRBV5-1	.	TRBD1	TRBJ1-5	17	CASSSPHYRGPGQPQHF	TGCGCCAGCAGTTCACCTCATTACAGGGGGCCAGGGCAGCCCCAGCATTTT